A single sample is the source of the 2 T cell receptor beta chains below, sequenced in a study of blood T cell repertoires in COVID-19. Some clones are missing from TCRdb's copy, which holds only in-frame ones; the method was immunoSEQ multiplex PCR. Of fewer than 250,000 clones in the sample, roughly 90% were seen once. Sequenced input: peripheral blood. The receptors shown here come from a man aged 60 to 69 with COVID-19, enrolled during active disease.

CDR3 in amino acids: CASSIVWGQGNQPQHF. CDR3 DNA: TGTGCCAGTAGTATAGTCTGGGGACAGGGCAATCAGCCCCAGCATTTT. The genes are TRBV19 and TRBJ1-5; 8 nucleotides line up with TRBD1. The CDR3 is 16 amino acids. From germline, CDR1 is LNHDA and CDR2 SQIVND (reference sequence). Trimming cost V 1 base and J 2 bases; bases outside gene matches: 4.

The rearrangement joins TRBV14 to TRBJ1-1, with D unclear. V lost 1 base to trimming and J lost 2 bases, with 8 bases between them. CDR3 length equals 14 residues. Germline V gives CDR1 SGHDN, CDR2 FVKESK. The CDR3 coding sequence is TGTGCCAGCAGCCAAGGAGGGTTCAACACTGAAGCTTTCTTT. Encoded protein: CASSQGGFNTEAFF.